A single sample is the source of the 9 T cell receptor beta chains below, sequenced in a study of blood T cells in healthy people across ages (dated by TCRdb to 2013 to 2016). Receptors were amplified or captured by 5' RACE. Sequencer: Illumina HiSeq 2500. A second roughly 7 to 12 cycle PCR used a sample-barcoded 5' primer and a J-beta primer mix. TCRdb cleaned the public reads at Q25 with fastp, built clones with MiXCR and kept in-frame beta chains. Records with the same CDR3 protein are collapsed into one entry carrying the most frequent genes and DNA. The sample has about 670,000 distinct CDR3 sequences on record, around 43% of them singletons. The ten most abundant clones make up around 30% of the sample. Sequencing used blood. The receptors shown here come from an elderly man in good health.

This CDR3 is CSAGSGAYNEQFF. The CDR3 region has the DNA TGCAGTGCCGGATCCGGGGCTTACAATGAGCAGTTCTTC. The chain links TRBV20-1 to TRBJ2-1; D is perhaps TRBD1 or TRBD2 (5 bases each). This CDR3 has 13 residues. The germline CDR1 and CDR2 sequences are DFQATT and SNEGSKA (reference sequence). Trimming took off 6 bases at V and 4 bases at J, with 13 bases between the two ends.

The rearrangement links TRBV4-3 to TRBJ2-1, with D unresolved. The CDR3 runs 13 residues. CDR1 and CDR2 from the germline V gene are LGHNA and YSLEER. Trimming cost V 0 bases and J 6 bases, with 6 bases left between them. The CDR3 bases are TGCGCCAGCAGCCAAGAGGTCTTCAATGAGCAGTTCTTC. This gives the protein CASSQEVFNEQFF.

This clonotype was counted a few times. V is TRBV9 and J is TRBJ2-7; 7 nucleotides line up with TRBD2. Germline CDR1 and CDR2: SGDLS and YYNGEE. The trim removed 0 bases at V and 3 bases at J, leaving 3 bases unmatched. CDR3 length equals 14 residues. CDR3: CASSVVPSGYEQYF. CDR3 sequence (DNA): TGTGCCAGCAGCGTAGTACCTAGCGGCTACGAGCAGTACTTC. The whole variable domain, filled in from reference TRBV9 and TRBJ2-7, reads DSGVTQTPKHLITATGQRVTLRCSPRSGDLSVYWYQQSLDQGLQFLIQYYNGEERAKGNILERFSAQQFPDLHSELNLSSLELGDSALYFCASSVVPSGYEQYFGPGTRLTVT.

This clonotype occurred a few times. The chain couples TRBV7-2 to TRBJ2-1, with TRBD1 matching 7 bases. The junction had 16 bases not matched to a gene; V was cut back by 1 base and J by 7 bases. CDR3 length: 18 amino acids. From germline, CDR1 is SGHTA and CDR2 FQGNSA. The CDR3 DNA sequence: TGTGCCAGCAGCTTAGGTCCCCGGATACAGGGGATACAGAATGAGCAGTTCTTC. Amino acids: CASSLGPRIQGIQNEQFF.

This clonotype appeared a single time. This chain connects TRBV7-2 to TRBJ2-1; D is unresolved. CDR1 SGHTA and CDR2 FQGNSA come from the germline V gene. The CDR3 spans 13 residues. V gave up 6 bases and J gave up 8 bases, with 14 bases separating them. CDR3 bases: TGTGCCAGCAGGACTGTACCTTGGGATGAGCAGTTCTTC. This translates into CASRTVPWDEQFF.

The CDR3, as DNA: TGTGCCAGCAGTACTGGACAGGGGGGCACTGGGGCCAACGTCCTGACTTTC. Its protein is CASSTGQGGTGANVLTF. The chain has TRBV6-6 and TRBJ2-6; 10 nucleotides match TRBD1. Germline CDR1 reads MNHNY; CDR2 reads SVGAGI (reference sequence). CDR3 length: 17 residues. Losses at the gene ends were 5 bases for V and 2 bases for J; bases not matched to a gene: 6.

The V gene is TRBV20-1, the J gene TRBJ2-1; D might be TRBD2 (6 bases). The CDR3 runs to 13 residues. Germline V lookup: CDR1 DFQATT, CDR2 SNEGSKA (reference sequence). Between the trimmed V and J ends, which lost 3 bases and 7 bases, there was a span of 13 bases. In nucleotides, the CDR3 is TGCAGTGCTAGGGGTCGGCGGGAAAATGAGCAGTTCTTC. This encodes CSARGRRENEQFF.

This clonotype came up a few times. J is TRBJ1-1 and V is TRBV11-2, with D unresolved. V gave up 5 bases and J gave up 1 base, with 14 bases separating them. This CDR3 has 15 residues. CDR1 is SGHAT and CDR2 is FQNNGV in the germline V gene. CDR3 sequence (DNA): TGTGCCAGCAGCCTAATGGGCAGTTCGAACACTGAAGCTTTCTTT. Protein sequence: CASSLMGSSNTEAFF.

The J gene is TRBJ2-1, the V gene TRBV30; unclear D gene. The CDR3 has 11 amino acids. V was clipped by 0 bases and J by 8 bases, with 5 bases between them. Germline CDR1 GTSNPN, CDR2 SVGIG (reference sequence). CDR3 amino acids: CAWSVRYEQFF. As DNA, the CDR3 is TGTGCCTGGAGTGTACGTTATGAGCAGTTCTTC.